This T cell receptor (beta chain) was sequenced for a study of T cell responses to AZD1222 COVID-19 vaccine. The V gene's germline CDR1 is LGHDT and CDR2 YNNKEL (reference sequence). V lost 4 bases and J lost 0, with 16 bases in between. This CDR3 has 18 amino acids. Assay used: immunoSEQ multiplex PCR; TCRdb lists only in-frame clones, some missing. The table has approximately 180,000 clones, over 80% seen once. This chain joins TRBV3-1 (or the pseudogene TRBV3-2) and TRBJ2-6, with TRBD1 as a possible D gene (6 bases). The source was peripheral blood, collected 28 days after the second dose of the MenACWY control vaccine. The clonotype originates from an adult who received the MenACWY meningococcal vaccine as a control. The CDR3, as DNA: TGTGCCAGCAGCCTGTCCAGGGGCGAGAGCTCTGGGGCCAACGTCCTGACTTTC. Translation: CASSLSRGESSGANVLTF.